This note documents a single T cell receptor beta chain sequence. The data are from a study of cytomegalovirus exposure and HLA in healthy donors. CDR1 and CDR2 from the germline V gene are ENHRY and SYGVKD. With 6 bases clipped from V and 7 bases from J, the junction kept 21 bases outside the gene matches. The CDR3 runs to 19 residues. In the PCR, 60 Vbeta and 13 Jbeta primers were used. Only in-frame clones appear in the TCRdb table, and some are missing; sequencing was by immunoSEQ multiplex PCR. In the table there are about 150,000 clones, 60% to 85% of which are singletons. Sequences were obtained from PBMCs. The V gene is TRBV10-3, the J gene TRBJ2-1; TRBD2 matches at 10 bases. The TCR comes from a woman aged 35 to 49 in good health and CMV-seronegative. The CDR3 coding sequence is TGTGCCATCAGGGCGGCTAGCGGGAGTCCCATGGGGGTGAATAATGAGCAGTTCTTC. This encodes CAIRAASGSPMGVNNEQFF.